In its sample, the clone carrying this TCR beta chain was seen once. There are 16 residues in the CDR3. CDR1 LNHDA and CDR2 SQIVND come from the germline V gene (reference sequence). V lost 4 bases, J lost 4 bases, and 7 bases stayed unmatched. TCRdb keeps only in-frame clones here, not all; method: immunoSEQ multiplex PCR. The sample gives about 310,000 clones, approximately 86% of which show up once; 1.3% is in the top ten. This sample is part of a study of blood T cell repertoires in COVID-19. Overall study context: Nucleic acid was either cDNA or gDNA, and it came from T cells, B-cell-depleted T cells, or PBMCs.

Sequencing was done on a sample of peripheral blood. V is TRBV19 and J is TRBJ1-4, with 9 bases identical to TRBD1. This TCR came from an older man with acute or convalescent COVID-19. The CDR3 DNA reads as TGTGCCAGTAGTACTCGGAGGACAGGGGTTAATGAAAAACTGTTTTTT. It specifies CASSTRRTGVNEKLFF.